This T cell receptor beta chain stems from a study of T-cell reconstitution after alpha-beta-depleted transplantation in children. In its sample, this clonotype was seen many times. The antigen is not known. Study-level points and caveats: The study traced high day-60 TCRbeta diversity in some patients to surviving recipient T cells and thymic progenitors. Diversity and T-cell counts at one year after transplant derived mostly from new T cells.

The CDR3 runs to 12 residues. After removal of 1 base from V and 8 bases from J, the junction contained 0 bases not matched to a gene. Germline lookup yields CDR1 SEHNR and CDR2 FQNEAQ (reference sequence). Unique molecular identifiers were used in preparing the TCRbeta library. TCRdb fed the PCR reads into MiXCR, producing one record per CDR3 protein. The table records about 440,000 distinct CDR3 sequences, about 45% of them present only once. Sequencing used PBMCs, obtained before TCRalphabeta/CD19-depleted stem cell transplant. This chain uses TRBV7-9 with TRBJ1-2, with 8 bases lining up with TRBD1. The sequence derives from a girl aged 2 to 9 with aplastic anemia, due to receive a stem cell transplant. CDR3 residues: CASSLGQGGYTF. The CDR3 DNA follows: TGTGCCAGCAGCTTAGGACAGGGGGGCTACACCTTC.